The 26 T cell receptor beta chains reported below all come from one sample, sequenced in a study of OX40 agonist ivuxolimab in advanced cancers. Sequencing was performed with immunoSEQ multiplex PCR; in TCRdb, only in-frame clones are kept and a portion is missing. This table has more than 55,000 clones, approximately 81% appearing once. The starting material was CD4+ or CD8+ T cells sorted from blood, obtained in a trial of the OX40 agonist ivuxolimab. All receptors derive from an adult with an advanced solid tumor such as melanoma, head and neck, liver or kidney cancer.

This clone is a singleton in its sample. The rearrangement uses TRBV5-1 and TRBJ2-1; 8 positions match TRBD2. The CDR3 has 19 amino acids. Per germline, CDR1 SGHRS and CDR2 YFSETQ. Germline trimming cut 0 bases from V and 14 bases from J; bases unmatched to any gene: 25. The CDR3 bases are TGCGCCAGCAGCTTGGGAACGCCTCGAGCGGGGGAGCTGCGATGGAGCAAGTTCTTC. Encoded protein: CASSLGTPRAGELRWSKFF.

CDR3 bases: TGTGCCAGCAGCGTGTATCAGCCCCAGCATTTT. This sequence encodes CASSVYQPQHF. The chain combines TRBV5-8 with TRBJ1-5; no reliable D call. The CDR3 extends over 11 amino acids. Deletions cut 4 bases from V and 5 bases from J, with 4 bases between. Germline assignment: CDR1 SGHTS and CDR2 YDEGEE.

The V and J genes are TRBV27 and TRBJ1-1; the match to TRBD1 covers 7 bases. Germline trimming cut 5 bases from V and 11 bases from J; bases unmatched to any gene: 17. The CDR3 totals 15 residues. The germline gives CDR1 MNHEY, CDR2 SMNVEV (reference sequence). CDR3 amino acids: CASSPKDTGVVDAFF. The CDR3 DNA is TGTGCCAGCAGTCCCAAAGACACAGGGGTGGTGGATGCTTTCTTT.

The chain joins TRBV6-1 to TRBJ1-2; TRBD1 is a possible D gene (5 bases). The germline V gene encodes CDR1 MNHNS and CDR2 SASEGT. V lost 3 bases and J 3 bases, leaving 8 bases between the germline ends. The CDR3 has 13 amino acids. CDR3 region: CASSERGDYGYTF. Here the CDR3 DNA reads TGTGCCAGCAGTGAGAGGGGTGACTATGGCTACACCTTC.

This chain joins TRBV6-5 and TRBJ1-3; 9 nucleotides align to TRBD1. The V and J ends lost 6 bases and 2 bases, in that order; junction bases with no gene match: 2. There are 14 residues in the CDR3. Germline lookup yields CDR1 MNHEY and CDR2 SVGAGI. CDR3 amino acids: CASRRTGAGNTIYF. DNA for the CDR3: TGTGCCAGCAGGCGGACAGGGGCTGGAAACACCATATATTTT.

The chain recombines TRBV9 with TRBJ2-2; D gene ambiguous. The CDR3 has 15 amino acids. V lost 3 bases to trimming and J lost 0 bases, with 9 bases between them. Germline V CDR1 and CDR2: SGDLS, YYNGEE. CDR3 protein: CASSGSLPNTGELFF. The CDR3 region has the DNA TGTGCCAGCAGCGGTAGCCTACCGAACACCGGGGAGCTGTTTTTT.

The rearrangement links TRBV19 to TRBJ2-4, with 9 bases lining up with TRBD2. Losses at the gene ends were 4 bases for V and 0 bases for J; bases not matched to a gene: 10. The CDR3 totals 18 residues. From germline, CDR1 is LNHDA and CDR2 SQIVND (reference sequence). The DNA for the CDR3 is TGTGCCAGTAGTAATCGAGTAGCGGGAGATGTAGCCAAAAACATTCAGTACTTC. Protein sequence: CASSNRVAGDVAKNIQYF.

V and J are TRBV27 and TRBJ1-5; D unresolved. CDR1 is MNHEY and CDR2 is SMNVEV in the germline V gene (reference sequence). CDR3 length equals 13 residues. V gave up 4 bases and J gave up 0 bases, with 4 bases separating them. The CDR3 here is CASSYYSNQPQHF. CDR3 DNA sequence: TGTGCCAGCAGTTACTATAGCAATCAGCCCCAGCATTTT.

This clone was found once. The chain carries TRBV10-2 and TRBJ1-2; D ambiguous. This CDR3 contains 17 residues. The germline V and J ends were trimmed by 3 bases and 2 bases, with 19 bases remaining between them. The germline gives CDR1 WSHSY, CDR2 SAAADI. This chain's CDR3 is CASSDDGRPHLNYGYTF. The CDR3 coding sequence is TGCGCCAGCAGTGACGATGGCAGACCACATTTGAACTATGGCTACACCTTC.

The rearrangement uses TRBV5-1 and TRBJ2-7; 8 bases agree with TRBD1. V dropped 4 bases and J dropped 6; count of bases not matched to a gene: 15. The V gene's germline CDR1 is SGHRS and CDR2 YFSETQ. CDR3 size: 16 residues. The CDR3 sequence: CASSPGQGLVSSEQYF. In DNA, the CDR3 is TGCGCCAGCAGCCCTGGACAGGGTTTGGTATCTAGCGAGCAGTACTTC.

The chain couples TRBV7-9 to TRBJ1-4; D uncertain. The CDR3 extends over 15 amino acids. Trimming pared 1 base from V and 10 bases from J, leaving 16 bases between. CDR1 SEHNR and CDR2 FQNEAQ come from the germline V gene (reference sequence). This CDR3 is CASSLVGRRFGKLFF. The CDR3 coding sequence is TGTGCCAGCAGCTTAGTTGGGAGGAGGTTCGGAAAACTGTTTTTT.

The gene calls are TRBV21-1 and TRBJ2-7; the D segment call TRBD1 is taken from the table without a DNA check. TRBV21-1 represents a pseudogene. The CDR3 contains 14 residues. As DNA, the CDR3 is TGTGCCAGCAGCCTAGGGGGATTCCTCTACGAGCAGTACTTC. Its translation is CASSLGGFLYEQYF.

DNA for the CDR3: TGCGCCAGCAGCCTTTCAGGGCCGGCCTCTGGGGCCAACGTCCTGACTTTC. Translating gives CASSLSGPASGANVLTF. This rearrangement joins TRBV4-3 to TRBJ2-6, with a possible D match to TRBD1 (5 bases). This CDR3 region has 17 residues. Germline CDR1 and CDR2: LGHNA and YSLEER. The V gene lost 4 bases and the J gene lost 0 bases, with 13 bases spanning the gap.

V usage is TRBV7-8 and J usage is TRBJ1-3; TRBD1 is a possible D gene (6 bases). V was trimmed by 5 bases and J by 2 bases, leaving 13 bases between them. This CDR3 is built from 15 residues. Germline V lookup: CDR1 SGHVS, CDR2 FQNEAQ. Written as DNA, the CDR3 is TGTGCCAGCAGCAATCAGGGGCACACTGGAAACACCATATATTTT. Protein product: CASSNQGHTGNTIYF.

The chain carries TRBV29-1 and TRBJ2-7; D not certain. Germline V CDR1 and CDR2: SQVTM, ANQGSEA. V gave up 4 bases and J gave up 1 base, with 8 bases separating them. This CDR3 spans 12 amino acids. CDR3 sequence reads: CSVGLASYEQYF. The DNA of the CDR3 is TGCAGCGTTGGTTTAGCATCCTACGAGCAGTACTTC.

This clone was recorded a few times. An end of the junction differs from the germline gene, which may be a read error. This chain uses TRBV19 with TRBJ1-1; D is perhaps TRBD1 (6 bases). Germline CDR1 LNHDA, CDR2 SQIVND (reference sequence). The CDR3 is 16 residues long. CDR3 DNA sequence: TGTGCCAGTAGTCCTAGTGGTGCGCAATCCTCGGGACAACGTCTATTT. Protein: CASSPSGAQSSGQRLF.

Written as DNA, the CDR3 is TGTGCCACGACCCGCGTAAGTAGCTCCTACAATGAGCAGTTCTTC. Encoded protein: CATTRVSSSYNEQFF. This chain connects TRBV19 to TRBJ2-1; D gene unclear. This CDR3 comprises 15 residues. The germline gives CDR1 LNHDA, CDR2 SQIVND (reference sequence). The V gene lost 10 bases and the J gene lost 0 bases, with 16 bases spanning the gap. Drawing the rest from reference TRBV19 and TRBJ2-1, the complete variable domain is DGGITQSPKYLFRKEGQNVTLSCEQNLNHDAMYWYRQDPGQGLRLIYYSQIVNDFQKGDIAEGYSVSREKKESFPLTVTSAQKNPTAFYLCATTRVSSSYNEQFFGPGTRLTVL.

The chain carries TRBV27 and TRBJ1-6; 7 bases fit TRBD1. V shed 5 bases and J 0 bases; nucleotides not matched to a gene: 4. The CDR3 sequence is 16 residues long. Germline CDR1 reads MNHEY; CDR2 reads SMNVEV (reference sequence). The CDR3 coding sequence is TGTGCCAGCAGTCTACGACAGGGCTCCTATAATTCACCCCTCCACTTT. Protein: CASSLRQGSYNSPLHF.

This rearrangement joins TRBV4-1 to TRBJ1-3, with D unresolved. Trimming removed 1 base from V and 2 bases from J, with 9 bases in between. CDR3 length: 15 residues. Germline V gene lookup returns CDR1 MGHRA and CDR2 YSYEKL. In DNA, the CDR3 is TGCGCCAGCAGCCAAGTCCCCGGAACTGGAAACACCATATATTTT. Its translation is CASSQVPGTGNTIYF.

The rearrangement joins TRBV19 to TRBJ1-2; D is unresolved. This CDR3 comprises 13 residues. Germline assignment: CDR1 LNHDA and CDR2 SQIVND (reference sequence). V was shortened by 5 bases and J by 6 bases, with 13 bases between the two germline ends. In nucleotides, the CDR3 is TGTGCCAGTAGTGTTTCGTTGGGGAATGGCTACACCTTC. This sequence encodes CASSVSLGNGYTF.

This sequence joins TRBV19 and TRBJ2-3, with TRBD1 identical over 9 bases. The CDR3 loop spans 15 amino acids. Germline CDR1 is LNHDA and CDR2 is SQIVND (reference sequence). J was trimmed by 4 bases and V by 3 bases; bases with no gene match: 5. The CDR3 region has the DNA TGTGCCAGTAGTATGGGACAGGGTTGGGCAGATACGCAGTATTTT. This sequence encodes CASSMGQGWADTQYF.

The chain couples TRBV29-1 to TRBJ1-1; D unresolved. CDR3 length equals 14 residues. CDR1 SQVTM and CDR2 ANQGSEA come from the germline V gene. Trimming removed 1 base at V and 0 bases at J, with 9 bases between. CDR3 nucleotides: TGCAGCGTTGAAGTTCAGACCATGAACACTGAAGCTTTCTTT. Its translation: CSVEVQTMNTEAFF.

The CDR3 nucleotides are TGTGCCAGCAGCACCCCGACACTTAGCAATCAGCCCCAGCATTTT. Translating it yields CASSTPTLSNQPQHF. The chain is built from TRBV6-1 and TRBJ1-5; D gene unclear. Per the germline V gene, CDR1 is MNHNS and CDR2 is SASEGT. V was shortened by 6 bases and J by 0 bases, with 12 bases between the two germline ends. The CDR3 loop spans 15 amino acids.

V usage is TRBV7-2 and J usage is TRBJ2-5; a weak D match, TRBD1 (6 bases). The CDR3 extends over 15 amino acids. Germline V gene data show CDR1 as SGHTA and CDR2 as FQGNSA. Trimming took off 8 bases at V and 4 bases at J, with 20 bases between the two ends. The CDR3 bases are TGTGCCAGCTCTAGGACAGTTAGTGTTGTAGAGACCCAGTACTTC. It yields the protein CASSRTVSVVETQYF.

This sequence joins TRBV4-1 and TRBJ2-5; either TRBD1 or TRBD2 may supply D (6 bases each). Germline CDR1 is MGHRA and CDR2 is YSYEKL. This CDR3 has 16 amino acids. V was trimmed by 6 bases and J by 4 bases, leaving 21 bases between them. In DNA, the CDR3 is TGCGCCAGCAGTCCCTCCGGGGGCCCAGCCAGAGAGACCCAGTACTTC. This gives the protein CASSPSGGPARETQYF.

V usage is TRBV7-2 and J usage is TRBJ2-5; D is unresolved. The J call may not be correct, given that the DNA end is closer to TRBJ2-7. CDR3 length equals 14 residues. The V gene's germline CDR1 is SGHTA and CDR2 FQGNSA. The CDR3 loop is CASSGQINSYEQYF. For the CDR3, the DNA is TGTGCCAGCAGCGGGCAAATTAACTCCTACGAGCAGTACTTC.